This T cell receptor (beta chain) was captured by sequencing in a study of beta chain features in type 1 diabetes. Study-wide findings and caveats: For Type 1 diabetes patients, all four CD4+ subsets carried TCRB CDR3s that were moderately but significantly shorter.

This clone appeared a few times. Its cognate antigen is unknown. This CDR3 has 16 amino acids. Germline CDR1 is SGHTA and CDR2 is FQGNSA. V was pared by 6 bases and J by 5 bases, with 9 bases of the junction left unmatched. Since all of the isolated RNA was reverse transcribed, expressed TCRB transcripts were what got sequenced. Assay used: immunoSEQ multiplex PCR; TCRdb lists only in-frame clones, some missing. The repertoire holds a few hundred thousand clones, with 9.5% to 10% as singletons. V is TRBV7-2 and J is TRBJ2-5; 13 positions match TRBD2. Source material: central memory CD4+ T cells from blood. The receptor comes from a man aged 30-40 years with type 1 diabetes. CDR3 sequence: CASRPPLAGGGETQYF. The CDR3 DNA follows: TGTGCCAGCAGACCTCCACTAGCGGGAGGGGGGGAGACCCAGTACTTC.